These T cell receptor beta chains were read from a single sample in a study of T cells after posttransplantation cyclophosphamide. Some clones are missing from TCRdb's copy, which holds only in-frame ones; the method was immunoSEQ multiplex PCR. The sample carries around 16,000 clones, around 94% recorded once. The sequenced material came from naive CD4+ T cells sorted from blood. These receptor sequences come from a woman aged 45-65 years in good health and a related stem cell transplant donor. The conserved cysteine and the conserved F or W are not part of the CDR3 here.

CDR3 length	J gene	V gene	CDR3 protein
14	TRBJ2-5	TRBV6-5	ASSYLGQGRGETQY
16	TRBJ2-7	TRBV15	ATSRDTAQQGWSYEQY
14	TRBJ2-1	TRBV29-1	SVFPPPGQPYNEQF
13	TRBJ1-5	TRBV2	ASQLQGNSNQPQH
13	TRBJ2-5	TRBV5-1	ASSLAGLSQETQY
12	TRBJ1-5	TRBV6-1	ASSELGAVQPQH
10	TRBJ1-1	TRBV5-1	ASRYLNTEAF
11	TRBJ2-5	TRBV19	ASSRQVDETQY
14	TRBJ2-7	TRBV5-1	ASSLPPAANTYEQY
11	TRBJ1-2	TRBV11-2	ASRSRTGGGYT
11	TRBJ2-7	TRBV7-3	ASSTAGDYEQY
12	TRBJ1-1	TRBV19	ASSIISRATEAF
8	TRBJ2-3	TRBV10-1	AIPSDTQY
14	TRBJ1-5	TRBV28	ASSFTTAPGNQPQH
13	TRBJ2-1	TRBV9	ASSESSGRGNEQF
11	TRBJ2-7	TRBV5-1	ASSLVEGYEQY
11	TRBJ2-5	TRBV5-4	ASSPPSGETQY
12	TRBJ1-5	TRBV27	ASSSGTVNQPQH
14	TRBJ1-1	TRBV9	ASSVAFDRGGTEAF
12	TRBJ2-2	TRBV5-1	ASSSIGQPGELF
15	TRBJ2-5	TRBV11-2	ASSLGAYSVRQETQY
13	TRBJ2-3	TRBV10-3	AISETNGMSDTQY
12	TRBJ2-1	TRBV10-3	AISESNGGGEQF
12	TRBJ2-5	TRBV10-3	AISEGTGRETQY
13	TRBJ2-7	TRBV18	ASSPLGGALYEQY
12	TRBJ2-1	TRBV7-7	ASSQTGLAGEQF
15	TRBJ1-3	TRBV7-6	ASSLTSGQGAVYTIY
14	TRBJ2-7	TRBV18	ASSPSTGQTSYEQY